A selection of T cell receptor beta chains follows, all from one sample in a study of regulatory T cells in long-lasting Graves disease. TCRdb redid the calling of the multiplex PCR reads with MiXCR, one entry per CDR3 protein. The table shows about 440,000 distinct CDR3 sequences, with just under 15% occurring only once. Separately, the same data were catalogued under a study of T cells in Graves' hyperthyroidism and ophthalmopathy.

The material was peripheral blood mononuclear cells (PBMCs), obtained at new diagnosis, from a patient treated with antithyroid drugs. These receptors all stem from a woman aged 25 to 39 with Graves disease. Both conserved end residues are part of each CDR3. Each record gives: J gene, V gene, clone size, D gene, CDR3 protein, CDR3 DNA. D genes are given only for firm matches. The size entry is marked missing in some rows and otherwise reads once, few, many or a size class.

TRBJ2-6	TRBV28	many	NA	CASSFDPVGPGANVLTF	TGTGCCAGCAGTTTTGACCCCGTGGGCCCCGGGGCCAACGTCCTGACTTTC
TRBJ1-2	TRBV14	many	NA	CASSHYGRERYTF	TGTGCCAGCAGTCACTACGGCAGGGAGCGCTACACCTTC
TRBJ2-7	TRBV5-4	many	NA	CASSRSLRETYEQYF	TGTGCCAGCAGCCGTTCGCTCAGGGAAACCTACGAGCAGTACTTC
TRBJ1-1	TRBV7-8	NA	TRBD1	CASSSTDRVITEAFF	TGTGCCAGCAGCTCGACAGACAGGGTAATAACTGAAGCTTTCTTT
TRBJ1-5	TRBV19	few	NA	CASNDGNNQPQHF	TGTGCCAGTAATGACGGCAACAATCAGCCCCAGCATTTT
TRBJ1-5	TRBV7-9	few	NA	CASSLAPGANQPQHF	TGTGCCAGCAGCTTAGCTCCAGGGGCGAATCAGCCCCAGCATTTT
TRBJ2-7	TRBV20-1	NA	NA	CSARDEGWEPSYEQYF	TGCAGTGCTAGAGATGAAGGGTGGGAGCCCTCCTACGAGCAGTACTTC
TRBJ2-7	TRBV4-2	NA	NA	CASSQDPASEQYF	TGTGCCAGCAGCCAAGATCCCGCCTCCGAGCAGTACTTC
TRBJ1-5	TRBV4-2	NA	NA	CASSQGGHGQPQHF	TGTGCCAGCAGCCAAGGGGGGCACGGTCAGCCCCAGCATTTT
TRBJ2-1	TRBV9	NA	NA	CASRGLEAYNEQFF	TGTGCCAGCAGAGGGCTAGAAGCCTACAATGAGCAGTTCTTC
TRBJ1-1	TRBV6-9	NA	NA	CASSWSRTEAFF	TGTGCCAGCAGTTGGAGTAGAACTGAAGCTTTCTTT
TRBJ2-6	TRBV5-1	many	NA	CASSLQGLVATGANVLTF	TGCGCCAGCAGCTTGCAGGGGTTAGTTGCGACTGGGGCCAACGTCCTGACTTTC
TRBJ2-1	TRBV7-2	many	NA	CASTPLPRQPYNEQFF	TGTGCCAGCACCCCCCTGCCGAGACAGCCCTACAATGAGCAGTTCTTC
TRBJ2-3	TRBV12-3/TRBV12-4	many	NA	CASLSPYSIGGTDTQYF	TGTGCCAGCTTAAGTCCCTATTCGATTGGGGGCACAGATACGCAGTATTTT
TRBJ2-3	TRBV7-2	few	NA	CASSLQGHTQYF	TGTGCCAGCAGCTTACAAGGGCATACGCAGTATTTT
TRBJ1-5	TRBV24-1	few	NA	CATAGGVRQPQHF	TGTGCCACGGCGGGGGGAGTTCGTCAGCCCCAGCATTTT
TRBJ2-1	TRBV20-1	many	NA	CSARGTAHEQFF	TGCAGTGCTAGAGGGACAGCCCATGAGCAGTTCTTC
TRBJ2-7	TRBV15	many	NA	CATSSTSPPYEQYF	TGTGCCACCAGCAGTACTAGCCCCCCCTACGAGCAGTACTTC
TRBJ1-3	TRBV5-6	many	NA	CASSFDSAGNTIYF	TGTGCCAGCAGCTTCGACTCCGCTGGAAACACCATATATTTT
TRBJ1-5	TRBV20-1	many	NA	CSAEDSNQPQHF	TGCAGTGCCGAAGATAGCAATCAGCCCCAGCATTTT
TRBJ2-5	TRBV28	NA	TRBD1	CASSLPADRGETQYF	TGTGCCAGCAGTTTACCCGCGGACAGGGGGGAGACCCAGTACTTC
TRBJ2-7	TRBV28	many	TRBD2	CASSPGTTSGAYEQYF	TGTGCCAGCAGTCCGGGGACGACTAGCGGGGCCTACGAGCAGTACTTC
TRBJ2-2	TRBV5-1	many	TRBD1	CASSFGDRAGELFF	TGCGCCAGCAGCTTCGGGGACAGGGCCGGGGAGCTGTTTTTT
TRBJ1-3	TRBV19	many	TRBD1	CASSIGQGRNTIYF	TGTGCCAGTAGTATTGGACAGGGGCGAAACACCATATATTTT
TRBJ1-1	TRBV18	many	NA	CASSRDVRTLNTEAFF	TGTGCCAGCTCGCGGGACGTAAGGACGTTGAACACTGAAGCTTTCTTT
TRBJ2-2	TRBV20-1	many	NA	CSARVVGSGELFF	TGCAGTGCTAGAGTCGTGGGGTCCGGGGAGCTGTTTTTT
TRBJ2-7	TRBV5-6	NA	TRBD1	CASSFRGTGGIYEQYF	TGTGCCAGCAGCTTTCGCGGGACAGGGGGCATCTACGAGCAGTACTTC
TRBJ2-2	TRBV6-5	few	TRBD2	CASRYSGRSTGELFF	TGTGCCAGCAGGTACAGCGGGAGGTCTACCGGGGAGCTGTTTTTT
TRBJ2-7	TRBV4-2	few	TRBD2	CASSQDQIAGVFEQYF	TGTGCCAGCAGCCAAGACCAGATAGCGGGAGTTTTCGAGCAGTACTTC
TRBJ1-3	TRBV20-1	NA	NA	CSASPGVGNTIYF	TGCAGTGCTAGTCCAGGGGTAGGAAACACCATATATTTT
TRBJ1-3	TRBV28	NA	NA	CASSFRVLPGNTIYF	TGTGCCAGCAGTTTTAGGGTCCTCCCTGGAAACACCATATATTTT
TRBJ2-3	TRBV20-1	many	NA	CSAIQIKPGHNTDTQYF	TGCAGTGCCATTCAAATTAAACCGGGACACAACACAGATACGCAGTATTTT